The next 20 T cell receptor beta chains were all read from a single sample in a study of blood T cell repertoires in COVID-19. The repertoire was sequenced with immunoSEQ multiplex PCR; TCRdb's copy has only in-frame clones and lacks some. The data hold some 380,000 clones, with roughly four fifths observed a single time. The sample comprised peripheral blood. Receptors originate from a human donor with acute or convalescent COVID-19. The donor label of this sample is uncertain.

The chain recombines TRBV12-3 or TRBV12-4 with TRBJ1-1, with TRBD1 matching 7 bases. The V and J ends lost 5 bases and 5 bases, in that order; junction bases with no gene match: 5. The CDR3 is 13 amino acids. This CDR3 is CASSRQGETEAFF. CDR3 DNA sequence: TGTGCCAGCAGTAGACAGGGAGAAACTGAAGCTTTCTTT.

This clone was seen a few times. The gene calls are TRBV6-6 and TRBJ2-7; TRBD2 aligns across 12 bases. V gave up 5 bases and J gave up 3 bases; unmatched junction bases: 2. The CDR3 extends over 14 amino acids. Per germline, CDR1 MNHNY and CDR2 SVGAGI (reference sequence). Written as DNA, the CDR3 is TGTGCCAGCAGTGAGACTAGCGGGAGCTACGAGCAGTACTTC. It is translated as CASSETSGSYEQYF.

CDR3 DNA sequence: TGCGCCAGCAGCAGAGGGACAGGGGTTTACAATGAGCAGTTCTTC. This codes for CASSRGTGVYNEQFF. The chain recombines TRBV5-1 with TRBJ2-1; the match to TRBD1 covers 10 bases. The J segment lost 4 bases and the V segment lost 4 bases, leaving 5 bases of the junction unmatched. The CDR3 sequence is 15 residues long. Looked up from germline, CDR1 is SGHRS and CDR2 is YFSETQ.

V and J are TRBV6-1 and TRBJ1-6, with 7 bases that match TRBD1. CDR3 size: 15 residues. Losses at the gene ends were 3 bases for V and 7 bases for J; bases not matched to a gene: 6. CDR1 is MNHNS, CDR2 SASEGT, per germline. The CDR3 bases are TGTGCCAGCAGTGAGATTGGGGACAGAAATTCACCCCTCCACTTT. It yields the protein CASSEIGDRNSPLHF.

The chain uses TRBV4-2 and TRBJ2-5; D might be TRBD2 (6 bases). In germline, CDR1 is LGHNA, CDR2 YNFKEQ. The CDR3 is made up of 17 amino acids. The V and J ends lost 0 bases and 5 bases respectively, with 19 bases between them. The CDR3 here is CASSQDAPRGTGETQYF. CDR3 nucleotide sequence: TGTGCCAGCAGCCAAGACGCACCGCGGGGCACGGGGGAGACCCAGTACTTC.

This clone has more than one count but fewer than ten. DNA of the CDR3: TGTGCCAGCAGTTTATCTGGGGCAGCGCATGGCTACACCTTC. The encoded protein is CASSLSGAAHGYTF. V usage is TRBV27 and J usage is TRBJ1-2; a possible D gene is TRBD1 (5 bases). Between the trimmed V and J ends, which lost 0 bases and 6 bases, there was a span of 11 bases. The germline CDR1 and CDR2 sequences are MNHEY and SMNVEV (reference sequence). The CDR3 length is 14 residues.

The sample holds one count of this clone. The chain couples TRBV29-1 to TRBJ1-2; D unclear. The germline gives CDR1 SQVTM, CDR2 ANQGSEA. This CDR3 contains 15 residues. Trimming took 7 bases from V and 5 from J, leaving 23 bases between them. CDR3 DNA sequence: TGCAGCGCCCCTGATCCTGGAGCCGGAGGATATGGCTACACCTTC. It encodes CSAPDPGAGGYGYTF.

This clone was observed a few times. This chain links TRBV14 with TRBJ2-2, with 8 positions matching TRBD1. The CDR3 has 15 residues. V lost 6 bases, J lost 5 bases, and 8 bases stayed unmatched. The germline V gene has CDR1 SGHDN and CDR2 FVKESK. In nucleotides, the CDR3 is TGTGCCAGCAGTGGACAGGGAATGGGGACCGGGGAGCTGTTTTTT. Amino acid sequence: CASSGQGMGTGELFF.

The sample holds one count of this clone. DNA for the CDR3: TGTGCCACCAGCAGATCATCGGTTTCCGCTGAAGCTTTCTTT. As protein: CATSRSSVSAEAFF. The genes are TRBV15 and TRBJ1-1; D gene uncertain. V was pared by 2 bases and J by 6 bases, with 13 bases between. Germline V gene data show CDR1 as LNHNV and CDR2 as YYDKDF (reference sequence). The CDR3 loop spans 14 amino acids.

This rearrangement joins TRBV11-2 to TRBJ2-2; 8 positions agree with TRBD2. The V gene's germline CDR1 is SGHAT and CDR2 FQNNGV. This CDR3 is 14 amino acids long. V lost 8 bases to trimming and J lost 3 bases; unmatched junction nucleotides: 5. The CDR3, as DNA: TGTGCCAGCCGGAGCGGGAGTTACACCGGGGAGCTGTTTTTT. Translating gives CASRSGSYTGELFF.

The rearrangement uses TRBV6-6 and TRBJ1-3; no clear D. From germline, CDR1 is MNHNY and CDR2 SVGAGI (reference sequence). V gave up 4 bases and J gave up 0 bases, with 7 bases separating them. There are 14 residues in the CDR3. The CDR3 spells CASSSVSSGNTIYF. Here the CDR3 DNA reads TGTGCCAGCAGTTCGGTGAGCTCTGGAAACACCATATATTTT.

V gene TRBV29-1 combines with J gene TRBJ1-5; D call uncertain. Deletions cut 8 bases from V and 1 base from J, with 18 bases between. The CDR3 length is 15 residues. Germline values: CDR1 SQVTM, CDR2 ANQGSEA. This chain's CDR3 is CSPEGLNRSNQPQHF. The CDR3 coding sequence is TGCAGCCCCGAGGGCCTAAATCGAAGCAATCAGCCCCAGCATTTT.

The chain carries TRBV7-8 and TRBJ1-6; D uncertain. Trimming left V 0 bases short and J 0 bases short, with 6 bases between. Germline assignment: CDR1 SGHVS and CDR2 FQNEAQ. CDR3 size: 16 residues. CDR3 in DNA: TGTGCCAGCAGCTTAGCATCCAGCTCCTATAATTCACCCCTCCACTTT. Its translation: CASSLASSSYNSPLHF.

This sequence joins TRBV28 and TRBJ1-2, with 12 bases lining up with TRBD1. The CDR3 spans 14 residues. Germline lookup yields CDR1 MDHEN and CDR2 SYDVKM. Trimming removed 8 bases from V and 2 bases from J; junction bases left unmatched: 3. CDR3 bases: TGTGCCAGCCGGGACAGGGGGCCCAACTATGGCTACACCTTC. It is translated as CASRDRGPNYGYTF.

This rearrangement joins TRBV11-3 to TRBJ1-1; tentative D call: TRBD1 (6 bases). V lost 3 bases, J lost 1 base, and 9 bases lay in between. CDR1 and CDR2 from the germline V gene are SGHNT and YENEEA. This CDR3 is built from 14 residues. The CDR3: CASSFRGENTEAFF. The CDR3 DNA reads TGTGCCAGCAGCTTCAGGGGAGAGAACACTGAAGCTTTCTTT.

A note on this clone: The sample has other DNA sequences that encode this CDR3 too. The V gene is TRBV12-3 or TRBV12-4, the J gene TRBJ1-2, with 7 bases fitting TRBD1. This CDR3 region has 13 residues. V lost 2 bases and J lost 3; bases outside the gene matches: 0. CDR3 sequence (DNA): TGTGCCAGCAGTTTACAGGGGGACTATGGCTACACCTTC. This encodes CASSLQGDYGYTF.

The chain has TRBV2 and TRBJ2-5, with D possibly TRBD2 on 7 matching bases. The germline CDR1 and CDR2 sequences are SNHLY and FYNNEI. This CDR3 comprises 13 residues. Between the trimmed V and J ends, which lost 6 bases and 3 bases, there was a span of 11 bases. The CDR3 bases are TGTGCCAGCAGCGGGGGGCCAAAAGAGACCCAGTACTTC. This sequence encodes CASSGGPKETQYF.

The V gene is TRBV19, the J gene TRBJ2-1, with D perhaps TRBD2 (6 bases). Trimming stripped 1 base from V and 9 bases from J, with 10 bases between. The germline V gene encodes CDR1 LNHDA and CDR2 SQIVND (reference sequence). The length of the CDR3 is 13 residues. In nucleotides, the CDR3 is TGTGCCAGTAGTATAGGGGGGGATGTTGAGCAGTTCTTC. Its translation: CASSIGGDVEQFF.

The rearrangement joins TRBV20-1 to TRBJ2-1; D is uncertain. This CDR3 has 14 amino acids. Trimming took 3 bases from V and 0 from J, leaving 9 bases between them. Per germline, CDR1 DFQATT and CDR2 SNEGSKA (reference sequence). CDR3 loop: CSASYISSYNEQFF. The CDR3 DNA is TGCAGTGCTAGTTATATCAGCTCCTACAATGAGCAGTTCTTC.

The chain is built from TRBV20-1 and TRBJ1-4; D is perhaps TRBD1 (5 bases). The CDR3 loop spans 11 amino acids. V lost 6 bases and J lost 6, with 8 bases in between. The germline gives CDR1 DFQATT, CDR2 SNEGSKA (reference sequence). In DNA form, the CDR3 reads TGCAGTGCGACAGTAGATGAAAAACTGTTTTTT. Translation gives CSATVDEKLFF.